Sequencing of this TCR beta chain was carried out in a study of T cells expressing NK-cell markers. At the level of the study: Sequenced donors, eight in total, included seven who were HCMV-seropositive and one who was seronegative. Study observations and caveats: The dominant NKG2C+ clonotypes represented roughly 1.0-7.5% of CD8+ T cells in over 5 donors.

Following a re-call of the 5' RACE reads, TCRdb has one entry per CDR3 protein and lacks DNA. This sample lists 90,000 to 130,000 distinct CDR3 sequences; its ten largest clones have 15% to 20%. Notes on this clonotype: Its antigen is currently unknown.

CDR3 length: 16 amino acids. In germline, CDR1 is MNHEY, CDR2 SMNVEV (reference sequence). The rearrangement links TRBV27 to TRBJ2-3; the TCRdb call, TRBD1, lacks DNA for checking. This TCR derives from a woman between 18 and 69 years old in good health. Sequencing was done on a sample of blood T cells: a sorted CD56 or NKG2C T cell subset, CD4+ or CD8+ T cells, or bulk PBMC T cells (not recorded which). The CDR3 spells CASSEGASYYTDTQYF.